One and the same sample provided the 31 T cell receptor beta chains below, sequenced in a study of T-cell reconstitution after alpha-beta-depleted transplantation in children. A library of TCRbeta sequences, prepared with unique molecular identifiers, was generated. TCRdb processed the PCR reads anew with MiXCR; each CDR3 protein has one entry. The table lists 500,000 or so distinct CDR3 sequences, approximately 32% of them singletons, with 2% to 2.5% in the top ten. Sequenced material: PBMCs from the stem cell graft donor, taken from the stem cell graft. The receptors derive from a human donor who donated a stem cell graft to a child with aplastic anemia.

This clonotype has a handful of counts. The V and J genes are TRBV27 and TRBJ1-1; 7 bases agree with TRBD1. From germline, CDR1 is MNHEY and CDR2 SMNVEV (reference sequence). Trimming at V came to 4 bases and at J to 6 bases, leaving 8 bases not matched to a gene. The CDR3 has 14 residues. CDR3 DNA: TGTGCCAGCAGTTCATCACAGGGGAAGTCTGAAGCTTTCTTT. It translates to CASSSSQGKSEAFF.

The CDR3 here is CASSSGQQAYEQYV. The CDR3 bases are TGTGCCAGCAGCTCTGGACAGCAGGCCTACGAGCAGTACGTC. The chain couples TRBV11-2 to TRBJ2-7; TRBD1 might be the D (6 bases). Germline V gene lookup returns CDR1 SGHAT and CDR2 FQNNGV. The CDR3 runs 14 residues. V lost 4 bases and J lost 2, with 12 bases in between.

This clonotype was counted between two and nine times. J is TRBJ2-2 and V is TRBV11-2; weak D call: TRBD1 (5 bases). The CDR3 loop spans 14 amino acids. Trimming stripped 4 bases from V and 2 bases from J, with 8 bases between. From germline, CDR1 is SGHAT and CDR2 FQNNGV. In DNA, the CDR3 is TGTGCCAGCAGCTCGACAGTAAACACCGGGGAGCTGTTTTTT. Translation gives CASSSTVNTGELFF.

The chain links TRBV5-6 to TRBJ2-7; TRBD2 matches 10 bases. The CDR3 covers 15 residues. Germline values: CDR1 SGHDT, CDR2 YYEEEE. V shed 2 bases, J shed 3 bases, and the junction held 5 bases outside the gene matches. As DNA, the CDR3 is TGTGCCAGCAGCTTTTTGGCTAGCGGGAGCTACGAGCAGTACGTC. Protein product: CASSFLASGSYEQYV.

The DNA of the CDR3 is TGCAGTGCTCCCGGGACCCGCACAGATACGCAGTATTTT. Translated: CSAPGTRTDTQYF. The chain combines TRBV20-1 with TRBJ2-3; D may correspond to TRBD1 or TRBD2 (5 bases each). V was clipped by 5 bases and J by 1 base, with 10 bases between them. The CDR3 runs to 13 residues. The germline CDR1 and CDR2 sequences are DFQATT and SNEGSKA (reference sequence).

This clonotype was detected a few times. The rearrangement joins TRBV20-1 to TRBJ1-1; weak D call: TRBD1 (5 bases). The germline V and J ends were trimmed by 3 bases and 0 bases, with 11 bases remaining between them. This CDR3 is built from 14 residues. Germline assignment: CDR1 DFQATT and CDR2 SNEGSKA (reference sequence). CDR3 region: CSARAGGMNTEAFF. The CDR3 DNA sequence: TGCAGTGCTAGGGCGGGGGGTATGAACACTGAAGCTTTCTTT.

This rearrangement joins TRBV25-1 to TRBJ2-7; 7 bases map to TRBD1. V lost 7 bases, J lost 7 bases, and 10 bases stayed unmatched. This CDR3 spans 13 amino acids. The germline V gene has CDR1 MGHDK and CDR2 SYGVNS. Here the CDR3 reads CASTGQSVLEQYF. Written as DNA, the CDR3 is TGTGCCAGCACGGGACAGTCCGTTCTGGAGCAGTACTTC.

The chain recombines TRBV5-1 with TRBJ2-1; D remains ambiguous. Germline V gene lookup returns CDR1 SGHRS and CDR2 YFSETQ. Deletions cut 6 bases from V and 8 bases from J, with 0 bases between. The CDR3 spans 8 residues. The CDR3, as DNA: TGCGCCAGCAATGAGCAGTTCTTC. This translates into CASNEQFF.

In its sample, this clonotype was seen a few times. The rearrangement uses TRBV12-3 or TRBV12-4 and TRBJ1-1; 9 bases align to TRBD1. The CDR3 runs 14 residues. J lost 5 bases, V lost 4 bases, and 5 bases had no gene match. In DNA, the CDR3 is TGTGCCAGCAGTTCTCAACAGGGGGCTACTGAAGCTTTCTTT. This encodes CASSSQQGATEAFF.

The CDR3 sequence is CASSLASGSRLYNEQFF. The CDR3 coding sequence is TGTGCCAGCAGCTTAGCTAGCGGGAGTAGGCTCTACAATGAGCAGTTCTTC. The rearrangement uses TRBV7-2 and TRBJ2-1; 9 nucleotides line up with TRBD2. V was pared by 0 bases and J by 3 bases, with 6 bases of the junction left unmatched. The CDR3 has 17 amino acids. The germline V gene encodes CDR1 SGHTA and CDR2 FQGNSA.

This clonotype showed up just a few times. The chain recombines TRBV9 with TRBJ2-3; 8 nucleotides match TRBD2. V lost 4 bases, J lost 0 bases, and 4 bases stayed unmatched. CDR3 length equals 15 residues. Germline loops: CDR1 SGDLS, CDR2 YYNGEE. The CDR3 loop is CASSTTSGSTDTQYF. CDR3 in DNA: TGTGCCAGCAGCACCACTAGCGGTAGCACAGATACGCAGTATTTT.

The CDR3 protein is CSVGSSGSIVSYNEQFF. The CDR3 nucleotides read TGCAGCGTGGGGTCTAGCGGGAGTATTGTATCCTACAATGAGCAGTTCTTC. The V call is TRBV29-1, the J call TRBJ2-1; 10 nucleotides line up with TRBD2. This CDR3 has 17 residues. Germline CDR1 SQVTM, CDR2 ANQGSEA. J lost 1 base, V lost 6 bases, and 12 bases had no gene match.

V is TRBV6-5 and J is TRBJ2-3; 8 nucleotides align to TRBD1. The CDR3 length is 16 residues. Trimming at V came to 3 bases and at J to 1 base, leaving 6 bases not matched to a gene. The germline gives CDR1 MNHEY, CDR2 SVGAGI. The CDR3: CASSYTDRGRTDTQYF. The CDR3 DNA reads TGTGCCAGCAGTTATACTGACAGGGGACGCACAGATACGCAGTATTTT.

The CDR3 coding sequence is TGTGCCAGCAGACGACCGGGACAGGGTCTGATAGGTGGCTACACCTTC. Translation: CASRRPGQGLIGGYTF. The chain combines TRBV12-3 or TRBV12-4 with TRBJ1-2, with 9 positions matching TRBD1. V was clipped by 6 bases and J by 7 bases; unmatched bases: 15. The CDR3 length is 16 residues.

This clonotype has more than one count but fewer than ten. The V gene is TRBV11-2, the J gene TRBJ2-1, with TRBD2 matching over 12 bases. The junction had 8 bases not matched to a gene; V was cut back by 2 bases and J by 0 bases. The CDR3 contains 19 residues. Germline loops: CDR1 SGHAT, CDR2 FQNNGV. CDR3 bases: TGTGCCAGCAGCTTAATGACTAGCGGGAGAAGGGGCTCCTACAATGAGCAGTTCTTC. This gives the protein CASSLMTSGRRGSYNEQFF.

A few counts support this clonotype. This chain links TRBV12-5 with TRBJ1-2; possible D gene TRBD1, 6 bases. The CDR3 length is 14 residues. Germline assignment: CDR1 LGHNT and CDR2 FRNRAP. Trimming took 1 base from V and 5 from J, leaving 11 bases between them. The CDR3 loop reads CASGLGRGRYGYTF. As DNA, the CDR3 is TGTGCTAGTGGTTTGGGCAGGGGACGGTATGGCTACACCTTC.

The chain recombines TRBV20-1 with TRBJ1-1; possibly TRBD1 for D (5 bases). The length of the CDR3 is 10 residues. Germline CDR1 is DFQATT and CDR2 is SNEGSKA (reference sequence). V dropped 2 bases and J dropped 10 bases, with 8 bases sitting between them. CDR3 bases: TGCAGTGCTAGATCGGGGGGAGCTTTCTTT. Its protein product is CSARSGGAFF.

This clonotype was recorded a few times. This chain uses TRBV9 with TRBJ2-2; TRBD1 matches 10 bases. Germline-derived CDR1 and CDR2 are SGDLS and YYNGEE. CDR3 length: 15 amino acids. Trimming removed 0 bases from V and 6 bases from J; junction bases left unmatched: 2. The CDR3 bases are TGTGCCAGCAGCGTAGAGGGACAGGGGTCCGGGGAGCTGTTTTTT. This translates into CASSVEGQGSGELFF.

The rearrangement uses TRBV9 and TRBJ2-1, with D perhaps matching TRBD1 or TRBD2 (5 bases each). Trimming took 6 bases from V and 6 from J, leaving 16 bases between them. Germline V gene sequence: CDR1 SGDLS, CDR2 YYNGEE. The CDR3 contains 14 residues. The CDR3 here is CASNLRGVGNEQFF. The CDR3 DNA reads TGTGCCAGCAACCTTAGGGGAGTTGGCAATGAGCAGTTCTTC.

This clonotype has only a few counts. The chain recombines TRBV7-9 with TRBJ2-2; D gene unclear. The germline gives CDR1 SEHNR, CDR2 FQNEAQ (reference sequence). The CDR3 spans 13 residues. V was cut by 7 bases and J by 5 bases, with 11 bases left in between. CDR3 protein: CASTSEITGELFF. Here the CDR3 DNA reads TGTGCCAGCACCTCCGAAATTACCGGGGAGCTGTTTTTT.

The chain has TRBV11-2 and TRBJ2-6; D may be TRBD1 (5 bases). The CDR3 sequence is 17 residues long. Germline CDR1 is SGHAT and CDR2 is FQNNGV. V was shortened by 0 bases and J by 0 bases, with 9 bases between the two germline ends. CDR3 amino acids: CASSLEGHISGANVLTF. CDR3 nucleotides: TGTGCCAGCAGCTTAGAGGGGCACATCTCTGGGGCCAACGTCCTGACTTTC.

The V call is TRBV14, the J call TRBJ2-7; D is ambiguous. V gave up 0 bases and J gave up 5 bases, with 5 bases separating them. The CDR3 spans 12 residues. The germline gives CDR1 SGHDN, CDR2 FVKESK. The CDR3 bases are TGTGCCAGCAGCCAAGAAGGGCACGAGCAGTACTTC. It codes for CASSQEGHEQYF.

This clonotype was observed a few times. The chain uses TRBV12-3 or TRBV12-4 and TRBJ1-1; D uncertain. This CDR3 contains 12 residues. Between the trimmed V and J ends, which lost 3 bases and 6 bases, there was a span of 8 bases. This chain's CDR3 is CASSFPPAEAFF. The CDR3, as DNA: TGTGCCAGCAGTTTTCCTCCAGCTGAAGCTTTCTTT.

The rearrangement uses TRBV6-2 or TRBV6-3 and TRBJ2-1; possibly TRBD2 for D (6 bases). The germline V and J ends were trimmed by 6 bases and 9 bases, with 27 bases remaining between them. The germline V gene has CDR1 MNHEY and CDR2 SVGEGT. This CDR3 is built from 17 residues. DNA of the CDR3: TGTGCCAGCAGCCGAGGGGCCCTGGCGGGACCGGGCAGTGAGCAGTTCTTC. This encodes CASSRGALAGPGSEQFF.

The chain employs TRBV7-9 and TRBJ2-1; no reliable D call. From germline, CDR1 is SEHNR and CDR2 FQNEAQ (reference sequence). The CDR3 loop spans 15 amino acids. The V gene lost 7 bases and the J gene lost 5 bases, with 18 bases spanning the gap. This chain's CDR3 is CASTLTPTYNNEQFF. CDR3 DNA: TGTGCCAGCACCCTGACTCCTACTTATAACAATGAGCAGTTCTTC.

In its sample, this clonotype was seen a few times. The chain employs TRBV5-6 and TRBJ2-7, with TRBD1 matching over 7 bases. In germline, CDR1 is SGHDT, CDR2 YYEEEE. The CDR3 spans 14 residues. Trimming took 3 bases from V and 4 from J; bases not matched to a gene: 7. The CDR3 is CASSSGTAFYEQYF. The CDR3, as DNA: TGTGCCAGCAGCTCAGGGACAGCGTTTTACGAGCAGTACTTC.

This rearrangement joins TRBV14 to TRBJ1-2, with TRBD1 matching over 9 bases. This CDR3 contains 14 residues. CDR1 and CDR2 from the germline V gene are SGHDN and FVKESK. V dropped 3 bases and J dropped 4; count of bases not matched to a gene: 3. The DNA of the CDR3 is TGTGCCAGCAGCCAGGACAGGGGAATCTATGGCTACACCTTC. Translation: CASSQDRGIYGYTF.

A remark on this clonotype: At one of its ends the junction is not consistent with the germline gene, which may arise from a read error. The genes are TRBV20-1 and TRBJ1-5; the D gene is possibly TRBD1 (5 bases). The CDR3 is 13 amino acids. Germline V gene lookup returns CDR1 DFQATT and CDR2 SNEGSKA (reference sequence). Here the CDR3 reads CSAAPRGNQPQHF. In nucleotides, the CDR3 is TGCAGTGCCGCCCCGAGGGGCAACCAGCCCCAGCATTTT.

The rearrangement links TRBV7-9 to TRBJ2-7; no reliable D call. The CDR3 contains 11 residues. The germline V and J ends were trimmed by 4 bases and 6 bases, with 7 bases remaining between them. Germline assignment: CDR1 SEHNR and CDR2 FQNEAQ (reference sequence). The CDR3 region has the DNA TGTGCCAGCAGCTCAGGTATCGAGCAGTACTTC. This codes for CASSSGIEQYF.

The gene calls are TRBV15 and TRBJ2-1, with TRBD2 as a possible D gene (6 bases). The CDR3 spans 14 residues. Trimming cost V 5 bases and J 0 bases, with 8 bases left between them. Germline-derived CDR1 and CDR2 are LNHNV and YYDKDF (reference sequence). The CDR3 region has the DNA TGTGCCACCAGCCTCGGGAGCTCCTACAATGAGCAGTTCTTC. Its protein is CATSLGSSYNEQFF.

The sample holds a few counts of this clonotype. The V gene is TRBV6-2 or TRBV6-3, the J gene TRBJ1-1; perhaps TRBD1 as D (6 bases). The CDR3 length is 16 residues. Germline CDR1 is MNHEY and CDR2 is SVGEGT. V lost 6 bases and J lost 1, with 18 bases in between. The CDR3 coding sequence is TGTGCCAGCAGCGTATCAGGGGAGGTGGCGAACACTGAAGCTTTCTTT. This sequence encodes CASSVSGEVANTEAFF.